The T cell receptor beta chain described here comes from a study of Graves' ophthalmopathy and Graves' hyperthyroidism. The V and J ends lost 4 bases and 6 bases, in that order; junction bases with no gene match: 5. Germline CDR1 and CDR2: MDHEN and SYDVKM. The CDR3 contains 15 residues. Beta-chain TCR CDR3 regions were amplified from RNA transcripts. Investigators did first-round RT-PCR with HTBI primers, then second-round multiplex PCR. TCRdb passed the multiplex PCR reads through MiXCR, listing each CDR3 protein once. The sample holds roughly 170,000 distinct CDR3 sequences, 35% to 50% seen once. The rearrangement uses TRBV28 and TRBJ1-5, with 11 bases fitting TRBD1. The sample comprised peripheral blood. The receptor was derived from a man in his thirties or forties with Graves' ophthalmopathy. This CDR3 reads CASSWTGGAGQPQHF. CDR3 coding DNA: TGTGCCAGCAGTTGGACAGGGGGCGCGGGTCAGCCCCAGCATTTT.